Sequencing of this T cell receptor beta chain was carried out in a study of control samples from healthy donors and cancer patients. TCRdb's table, derived via immunoSEQ multiplex PCR, lists solely in-frame clones and lacks some. The data show about 120,000 clones, approximately 94% seen once. The CDR3 spans 14 residues. V trimming: 5 bases; J trimming: 2 bases; junction bases outside the gene matches: 4. Germline assignment: CDR1 MNHEY and CDR2 SVGAGI. The TCR sequence derives from a man aged 30 to 39 in good health. The chain joins TRBV6-5 to TRBJ2-7; 9 nucleotides line up with TRBD1. Sequencing was done on a sample of blood. DNA of the CDR3: TGTGCCAGCAGTCCCCGGGACAGGGCCTACGAGCAGTACTTC. It is translated as CASSPRDRAYEQYF.